These 24 T cell receptor beta chains came from one sample sequenced in a study of metastatic and nonmetastatic thyroid tumors (TCRdb year 2020). Library prep was done by PCR. TCRdb names Illumina HiSeq 4000 as the instrument used. The public reads were reprocessed in TCRdb via fastp at Q25 and MiXCR, keeping in-frame beta chains. The sample table records about 93,000 clones; about 13% of these occur just once. The top ten clonotypes cover about 11% of the sample. No treatment had been received by any patient before thyroid surgery. Sequences were obtained from blood. The receptors shown here come from a female donor with papillary thyroid cancer or a benign thyroid nodule (not recorded which). Some clones in this sample may be carry-over from other donors' samples.

This clone has at least ten counts. The gene calls are TRBV10-1 and TRBJ2-7; D tentatively reads TRBD1 or TRBD2 (5 bases each). CDR1 WNHNN and CDR2 SYGVQD come from the germline V gene (reference sequence). The CDR3 totals 15 residues. Trimming shortened V by 1 base and J by 0 bases, and 10 bases separated the two germline ends. The CDR3 spells CASSELGESSYEQYF. Written as DNA, the CDR3 is TGCGCCAGCAGTGAGTTGGGGGAAAGCTCCTACGAGCAGTACTTC.

This clone appeared many times. The rearrangement joins TRBV18 to TRBJ2-7; D gene ambiguous. V lost 1 base and J lost 0, with 7 bases in between. Germline CDR1 KGHSH, CDR2 LQKENI. This CDR3 has 14 residues. Written as DNA, the CDR3 is TGTGCCAGCTCACCACGTCAGAGCTCCTACGAGCAGTACTTC. Protein: CASSPRQSSYEQYF.

This clone was detected ten times or more. The gene calls are TRBV5-5 and TRBJ1-4, with D uncertain. Germline assignment: CDR1 SGHKS and CDR2 YYEKEE (reference sequence). V lost 0 bases, J lost 8 bases, and 17 bases lay in between. The CDR3 runs to 16 residues. The CDR3: CASSLGWNSVEEKLFF. In DNA form, the CDR3 reads TGTGCCAGCAGCTTGGGTTGGAACTCGGTTGAGGAAAAACTGTTTTTT.

Turning to this clone: This may be a read error, as it is one base from a much larger clone. The chain is built from TRBV5-6 and TRBJ2-1, with 7 bases matching TRBD1. CDR1 is SGHDT and CDR2 is YYEEEE in the germline V gene. The V gene end was trimmed by 4 bases and the J gene end by 7 bases; junction bases not matched to a gene: 8. The CDR3 is 14 amino acids. Here the CDR3 DNA reads TGTGCCAGCAGCGCATGGGGACAGTCTAATGAGCAGTTCTTC. As protein: CASSAWGQSNEQFF.

In its sample, this clone was seen many times. This chain connects TRBV7-8 to TRBJ1-1; 7 nucleotides align to TRBD1. CDR1 and CDR2 (germline): SGHVS, FQNEAQ. The trim removed 4 bases at V and 7 bases at J, leaving 6 bases unmatched. The CDR3 totals 13 residues. CDR3 protein: CASSSDRRLEAFF. CDR3 nucleotides: TGTGCCAGCAGCTCGGACAGGCGGCTTGAAGCTTTCTTT.

This clone came up many times. In DNA, the CDR3 is TGTGCCAGCAGCCCGGCGGAGCTGCGGGGAGAAAAACTGTTTTTT. It translates to CASSPAELRGEKLFF. V and J are TRBV7-9 and TRBJ1-4; D is ambiguous. V was trimmed by 5 bases and J by 8 bases, leaving 18 bases between them. The CDR3 contains 15 residues. CDR1 and CDR2 (germline): SEHNR, FQNEAQ (reference sequence).

This clone occurred many times. This rearrangement joins TRBV5-1 to TRBJ1-4; D is possibly TRBD1 (6 bases). The V and J ends lost 0 bases and 8 bases respectively, with 17 bases between them. From germline, CDR1 is SGHRS and CDR2 YFSETQ. The CDR3 extends over 16 amino acids. In DNA form, the CDR3 reads TGCGCCAGCAGCTTGGCCCCCCCAGGGGCTGGGGAAAAACTGTTTTTT. Translated, it gives CASSLAPPGAGEKLFF.

This clone was counted at least ten times. The CDR3 reads CSASRREGQPQHF. CDR3 bases: TGCAGTGCTAGCCGCCGGGAAGGTCAGCCCCAGCATTTT. This chain connects TRBV20-1 to TRBJ1-5; D is unresolved. Per the germline V gene, CDR1 is DFQATT and CDR2 is SNEGSKA (reference sequence). This CDR3 comprises 13 residues. V was shortened by 3 bases and J by 6 bases, with 12 bases between the two germline ends.

There are a few counts of this clone. The CDR3 DNA reads as TGTGCCAGCAGTTCCTCCGGCGGGAACACCGGGGAGCTGTTTTTT. Encoded protein: CASSSSGGNTGELFF. V is TRBV28 and J is TRBJ2-2; D unresolved. Germline values: CDR1 MDHEN, CDR2 SYDVKM. Trimming pared 4 bases from V and 1 base from J, leaving 10 bases between. The CDR3 length is 15 residues.

This clone has at least ten counts. This rearrangement joins TRBV4-3 to TRBJ2-1; 8 nucleotides match TRBD1. After removal of 1 base from V and 5 bases from J, the junction contained 1 base not matched to a gene. Germline V gene lookup returns CDR1 LGHNA and CDR2 YSLEER. The CDR3 loop spans 14 amino acids. CDR3 amino acids: CASSQGDRNNEQFF. The CDR3 DNA is TGCGCCAGCAGCCAAGGGGACAGGAACAATGAGCAGTTCTTC.

This clone was recorded at least ten times. The rearrangement joins TRBV6-1 to TRBJ2-7; a possible D gene is TRBD2 (5 bases). With 2 bases removed from V and 9 bases from J, the gap between germline ends came to 14 bases. The CDR3 sequence is 13 residues long. CDR1 and CDR2 (germline): MNHNS, SASEGT. The CDR3 reads CASSESGRAVQYF. The CDR3 nucleotides read TGTGCCAGCAGTGAATCTGGGCGGGCAGTGCAGTACTTC.

For this clone: A much more abundant neighbour one base away suggests this may be a read error. The DNA for the CDR3 is TGTGCCAGCCCCGGGGATATGCAGTATTTT. This encodes CASPGDMQYF. This chain connects TRBV2 to TRBJ2-3; D possibly corresponds to TRBD2 (5 bases). Germline values: CDR1 SNHLY, CDR2 FYNNEI. The CDR3 has 10 residues.

This clone was counted ten times or more. The rearrangement joins TRBV12-3 or TRBV12-4 to TRBJ2-1; D uncertain. Trimming shortened V by 7 bases and J by 10 bases, and 20 bases separated the two germline ends. This CDR3 contains 14 residues. The CDR3 reads CASTPPPPTAEQFF. As DNA, the CDR3 is TGTGCCAGCACCCCGCCCCCGCCCACGGCGGAGCAGTTCTTC.

This clone was found many times. The chain combines TRBV7-8 with TRBJ2-1; weak D call: TRBD1 (6 bases). CDR1 and CDR2 from the germline V gene are SGHVS and FQNEAQ. The CDR3 is 17 amino acids. Trimming took 3 bases from V and 2 from J, leaving 17 bases between them. CDR3 residues: CASSFLWTATAYNEQFF. The CDR3, as DNA: TGTGCCAGCAGCTTCCTCTGGACAGCTACCGCCTACAATGAGCAGTTCTTC.

This clone was counted only a few times. This may be a read error: a much more frequent sequence differs by one nucleotide. Other DNA sequences in this sample translate to the same CDR3. V usage is TRBV27 and J usage is TRBJ2-3; D remains ambiguous. Per the germline V gene, CDR1 is MNHEY and CDR2 is SMNVEV (reference sequence). This CDR3 region has 15 residues. The CDR3 region is CASSLLDGRTDTQYF. CDR3 sequence (DNA): TGTGCCAGCAGTTTATTGGACGGACGCACGGATACGCAGTATTTT.

This clone was found many times. The genes are TRBV3-1 and TRBJ2-1; D is uncertain. The germline V gene has CDR1 LGHDT and CDR2 YNNKEL (reference sequence). The CDR3 is 12 amino acids. V was pared by 6 bases and J by 0 bases, with 3 bases between. Here the CDR3 DNA reads TGTGCCAGCAGGAGCTCCTACAATGAGCAGTTCTTC. This codes for CASRSSYNEQFF.

This clone was seen at least ten times. CDR3 loop: CASSLDGSNQPQHF. The CDR3 DNA follows: TGCGCCAGCAGCTTGGACGGCAGCAATCAGCCCCAGCATTTT. The chain uses TRBV5-1 and TRBJ1-5; D is ambiguous. Trimming pared 0 bases from V and 1 base from J, leaving 5 bases between. Per the germline V gene, CDR1 is SGHRS and CDR2 is YFSETQ. The CDR3 spans 14 residues. Full variable domain (rest looked up from reference TRBV5-1 and TRBJ1-5): KAGVTQTPRYLIKTRGQQVTLSCSPISGHRSVSWYQQTPGQGLQFLFEYFSETQRNKGNFPGRFSGRQFSNSRSEMNVSTLELGDSALYLCASSLDGSNQPQHFGDGTRLSIL.

Ten or more counts support this clone. The chain is built from TRBV3-1 and TRBJ2-1; 13 positions match TRBD2. Germline-derived CDR1 and CDR2 are LGHDT and YNNKEL (reference sequence). The CDR3 loop spans 15 amino acids. Germline trimming cut 0 bases from V and 7 bases from J; bases unmatched to any gene: 0. CDR3 bases: TGTGCCAGCAGCCAAGAGGGACTAGCGGGGAATGAGCAGTTCTTC. Its translation is CASSQEGLAGNEQFF.

This clone was counted at least ten times. The rearrangement uses TRBV6-5 and TRBJ2-2; a possible D gene is TRBD2 (5 bases). Germline CDR1 is MNHEY and CDR2 is SVGAGI. With 1 base removed from V and 4 bases from J, the gap between germline ends came to 10 bases. This CDR3 is 15 amino acids long. The CDR3 sequence is CASSYYEGVTGELFF. CDR3 nucleotide sequence: TGTGCCAGCAGTTACTATGAGGGTGTCACCGGGGAGCTGTTTTTT.

As to this clone: Since a much larger clone is just one base distant, this may be a read error. The V and J genes are TRBV5-1 and TRBJ2-5; 7 bases agree with TRBD1. Losses at the gene ends were 2 bases for V and 1 base for J; bases not matched to a gene: 5. CDR3 length equals 15 residues. The germline CDR1 and CDR2 sequences are SGHRS and YFSETQ. CDR3 nucleotide sequence: TGCGCCAGCAGCTTCCAGGGGGTACCCCAAGAGACCCAGTACTTC. Encoded protein: CASSFQGVPQETQYF.

This clone was seen ten or more times. The chain uses TRBV6-1 and TRBJ1-3, with 8 bases identical to TRBD1. Trimming at V came to 6 bases and at J to 5 bases, leaving 15 bases not matched to a gene. This CDR3 is built from 17 residues. Germline CDR1 is MNHNS and CDR2 is SASEGT. The CDR3 DNA reads TGTGCCAGCAGCCGTCCAGCCCAGGGGGCGGCGAGAAACACCATATATTTT. Amino acid sequence: CASSRPAQGAARNTIYF.

This clone was seen more than once but under ten times. The V and J genes are TRBV6-2 or TRBV6-3 and TRBJ1-5; D perhaps matches TRBD1 (5 bases). Germline V gene data show CDR1 as MNHEY and CDR2 as SVGEGT. Trimming shortened V by 6 bases and J by 10 bases, and 19 bases separated the two germline ends. CDR3 length: 14 residues. CDR3 in DNA: TGTGCCAGCAGGACTGACAGAAGCAATTATCCCCAGCATTTT. This codes for CASRTDRSNYPQHF.

This clone appeared a few times. A much larger clone differs by one base, so this may be a read error. The chain uses TRBV29-1 and TRBJ2-1, with 11 bases matching TRBD1. V was clipped by 2 bases and J by 7 bases; unmatched bases: 7. The germline V gene has CDR1 SQVTM and CDR2 ANQGSEA. This CDR3 region has 15 residues. The CDR3 loop reads CSVEPGQGACNEQFF. CDR3 sequence (DNA): TGCAGCGTTGAACCTGGACAGGGGGCGTGTAATGAGCAGTTCTTC.

The rearrangement uses TRBV6-4 and TRBJ1-3, with 7 positions matching TRBD1. The CDR3 has 15 amino acids. From germline, CDR1 is MRHNA and CDR2 SNTAGT. Unmatched junction bases numbered 6, after V lost 5 bases and J lost 2 bases. The CDR3: CASSQDRSPGNTIYF. As DNA, the CDR3 is TGTGCCAGCAGTCAGGACAGGTCGCCTGGAAACACCATATATTTT.